The 22 T cell receptor beta chains below were found in one sample sequenced in a study of human T cells and chemical hapten exposure. Time point defined: patch test 2, 6 weeks after DPC sensitization. Treatment denoted: therapeutic diphenylcyclopropenone sensitization with weekly scalp DPC. TCRdb re-derived calls from the RACE reads in MiXCR, one entry per CDR3 protein. The sample has under 90,000 distinct CDR3 sequences; 6.5% to 10% are singletons. Material: whole blood, obtained in connection with sensitization to the hapten diphenylcyclopropenone (DPC). Receptor source: a woman between 50 and 59 years old with alopecia areata. Some clones in this sample may be carry-over from other donors' samples.

This clonotype showed up many times. The rearrangement joins TRBV27 to TRBJ2-1; perhaps TRBD1 as D (5 bases). Trimming removed 3 bases from V and 2 bases from J, with 8 bases in between. Germline V gene sequence: CDR1 MNHEY, CDR2 SMNVEV (reference sequence). CDR3 size: 14 residues. The CDR3: CASSLGPTYNEQFF. In DNA form, the CDR3 reads TGTGCCAGCAGTTTGGGGCCTACCTACAATGAGCAGTTCTTC.

At least ten counts were recorded for this clonotype. The chain joins TRBV25-1 to TRBJ1-3; D gene ambiguous. The CDR3 covers 14 residues. Trimming took 2 bases from V and 2 from J, leaving 7 bases between them. Germline V CDR1 and CDR2: MGHDK, SYGVNS. The CDR3 nucleotides read TGTGCCAGCAGTGAAGAAAAAACTGGAAACACCATATATTTT. Translating gives CASSEEKTGNTIYF.

This clonotype was counted a few times. J is TRBJ1-1 and V is TRBV19; D gene unclear. Trimming shortened V by 6 bases and J by 5 bases, and 13 bases separated the two germline ends. The CDR3 loop spans 13 amino acids. In germline, CDR1 is LNHDA, CDR2 SQIVND (reference sequence). The CDR3: CASSPREGTEAFF. Here the CDR3 DNA reads TGTGCCAGTAGCCCGCGGGAGGGAACTGAAGCTTTCTTT.

The chain is built from TRBV28 and TRBJ2-7; D may correspond to TRBD1 or TRBD2 (5 bases each). Germline V lookup: CDR1 MDHEN, CDR2 SYDVKM. V was cut by 3 bases and J by 1 base, with 10 bases left in between. The CDR3 loop spans 14 amino acids. CDR3 nucleotides: TGTGCCAGCAGTTTCTGGGACGGTTCCTACGAGCAGTACTTC. It specifies CASSFWDGSYEQYF.

The chain has TRBV29-1 and TRBJ1-1; a weak D match, TRBD1 (5 bases). Germline-derived CDR1 and CDR2 are SQVTM and ANQGSEA. The CDR3 sequence is 13 residues long. Deletions cut 3 bases from V and 8 bases from J, with 16 bases between. The CDR3 region is CSVEGGLGTEAFF. The CDR3 DNA reads TGCAGCGTTGAGGGTGGCTTGGGGACCGAAGCTTTCTTT. Looking up the rest from reference TRBV29-1 and TRBJ1-1 gives the full variable domain: SAVISQKPSRDICQRGTSLTIQCQVDSQVTMMFWYRQQPGQSLTLIATANQGSEATYESGFVIDKFPISRPNLTFSTLTVSNMSPEDSSIYLCSVEGGLGTEAFFGQGTRLTVV.

The chain recombines TRBV20-1 with TRBJ1-4; tentatively, D is TRBD1 (5 bases). This CDR3 is built from 15 residues. V lost 7 bases to trimming and J lost 0 bases, with 15 bases between them. The germline CDR1 and CDR2 sequences are DFQATT and SNEGSKA (reference sequence). Here the CDR3 reads CSGIAGASTNEKLFF. In nucleotides, the CDR3 is TGCAGTGGGATTGCCGGGGCCTCAACTAATGAAAAACTGTTTTTT.

A word on this clonotype: The CDR3 does not end in the conserved phenylalanine or tryptophan, so this is likely a read error. The CDR3 spells CASSAGGTGGAWTEAFL. In DNA, the CDR3 is TGCGCCAGCAGCGCTGGCGGGACAGGGGGCGCGTGGACTGAAGCTTTCTTA. The chain combines TRBV5-1 with TRBJ1-1; 12 nucleotides agree with TRBD1. V was clipped by 4 bases and J by 5 bases; unmatched bases: 12. The CDR3 runs 17 residues. Germline V gene sequence: CDR1 SGHRS, CDR2 YFSETQ.

V usage is TRBV27 and J usage is TRBJ2-7; no definite D call. Trimming left V 8 bases short and J 7 bases short, with 12 bases between. The V gene's germline CDR1 is MNHEY and CDR2 SMNVEV (reference sequence). The CDR3 sequence is 11 residues long. DNA of the CDR3: TGTGCCAGCTCCGGGTCGAGAGAGCAGTACTTC. This encodes CASSGSREQYF.

This clonotype was seen a handful of times. The rearrangement links TRBV14 to TRBJ2-5; TRBD2 agrees at 12 bases. J was trimmed by 1 base and V by 4 bases; bases with no gene match: 1. The germline gives CDR1 SGHDN, CDR2 FVKESK. The CDR3 has 15 residues. CDR3 DNA: TGTGCCAGCAGCCCACTAGCGGGGGGCCAAGAGACCCAGTACTTC. This codes for CASSPLAGGQETQYF.

This clonotype has more than one count but fewer than ten. CDR3 sequence: CASSPLPPANEKLFF. The DNA for the CDR3 is TGTGCCAGCTCACCACTCCCCCCCGCTAATGAAAAACTGTTTTTT. The V and J genes are TRBV18 and TRBJ1-4, with D hard to call. Germline CDR1 KGHSH, CDR2 LQKENI. The CDR3 spans 15 residues. Trimming shortened V by 1 base and J by 3 bases, and 9 bases separated the two germline ends.

This clonotype was seen only a few times. The chain uses TRBV25-1 and TRBJ2-1; D is possibly TRBD2 (6 bases). The CDR3 has 13 residues. Germline CDR1 reads MGHDK; CDR2 reads SYGVNS. The ends were cut back, 7 bases at V and 6 bases at J, with 13 bases in the middle. The CDR3 nucleotides read TGTGCCAGCACCAGAAGCGGGCCCAATGAGCAGTTCTTC. Translating it yields CASTRSGPNEQFF.

The V and J genes are TRBV12-3 or TRBV12-4 and TRBJ1-1; D gene ambiguous. V was clipped by 6 bases and J by 4 bases, with 12 bases between them. This CDR3 is built from 13 residues. For the CDR3, the DNA is TGTGCCAGCAGAATTTCGCGGGGCACTGAAGCTTTCTTT. As protein: CASRISRGTEAFF.

The rearrangement joins TRBV7-2 to TRBJ2-1, with 9 bases lining up with TRBD1. This CDR3 is built from 16 residues. V lost 1 base and J lost 6; bases outside the gene matches: 7. In germline, CDR1 is SGHTA, CDR2 FQGNSA. CDR3 sequence: CASSLEGGQGGNEQFF. The CDR3 DNA reads TGTGCCAGCAGCTTAGAGGGGGGACAGGGTGGCAATGAGCAGTTCTTC.

This clonotype was seen many times. The CDR3 spells CASSGIEPEAFF. The CDR3 bases are TGTGCCAGCAGTGGTATAGAACCTGAAGCTTTCTTT. The V gene is TRBV6-6, the J gene TRBJ1-1; D call uncertain. CDR1 is MNHNY and CDR2 is SVGAGI in the germline V gene (reference sequence). CDR3 length equals 12 residues. Deletions cut 5 bases from V and 6 bases from J, with 10 bases between.

This clonotype showed up just once. The junction departs from the called germline gene at one end, perhaps through a read error. The chain has TRBV20-1 and TRBJ2-3; TRBD2 matches at 10 bases. Germline lookup yields CDR1 DFQATT and CDR2 SNEGSKA (reference sequence). CDR3 length: 15 residues. The CDR3 sequence: CSARGLALSTDRQYF. In nucleotides, the CDR3 is TGCAGTGCTAGGGGACTAGCGCTAAGCACAGATAGGCAGTATTTT.

There are many counts of this clonotype. The chain links TRBV5-1 to TRBJ2-1, with D possibly TRBD2 on 6 matching bases. The CDR3 is 12 residues long. The V end lost 4 bases, the J end lost 7 bases, and 9 bases lay between the germline ends. The germline V gene has CDR1 SGHRS and CDR2 YFSETQ. This chain's CDR3 is CASSASGNEQFF. CDR3 nucleotides: TGCGCCAGCAGCGCCAGCGGGAATGAGCAGTTCTTC.

This sequence joins TRBV4-1 and TRBJ1-1; D unresolved. CDR1 and CDR2 (germline): MGHRA, YSYEKL. V gave up 5 bases and J gave up 3 bases, with 7 bases separating them. This CDR3 has 12 amino acids. DNA of the CDR3: TGCGCCAGCAGCTCCGAGTACACTGAAGCTTTCTTT. Encoded protein: CASSSEYTEAFF.

This chain links TRBV12-3 or TRBV12-4 with TRBJ2-1; no firm D call. The CDR3 has 12 residues. Trimming removed 1 base from V and 7 bases from J, with 5 bases in between. The chain's CDR3 is CASSLEVNEQFF. CDR3 nucleotides: TGTGCCAGCAGTTTAGAGGTAAATGAGCAGTTCTTC.

This clonotype has just a few counts. This sequence joins TRBV12-3 or TRBV12-4 and TRBJ1-1; D unclear. CDR3 length: 14 amino acids. V was cut by 1 base and J by 1 base, with 7 bases left in between. The CDR3 DNA is TGTGCCAGCAGTTTAGGGAAACCGAACACTGAAGCTTTCTTT. Protein product: CASSLGKPNTEAFF.

This clonotype was observed a handful of times. A junction boundary mismatches the germline segment, possibly from a read error. The chain has TRBV2 and TRBJ1-1; weak D call: TRBD1 (5 bases). CDR3 length equals 15 residues. Germline loops: CDR1 SNHLY, CDR2 FYNNEI. The CDR3 sequence: CASNMNKGGHTETFF. The CDR3 coding sequence is TGTGCCAGCAACATGAATAAAGGAGGACACACTGAAACTTTCTTT. Combining the CDR3 with reference TRBV2 and TRBJ1-1 gives the whole variable domain EPEVTQTPSHQVTQMGQEVILRCVPISNHLYFYWYRQILGQKVEFLVSFYNNEISEKSEIFDDQFSVERPDGSNFTLKIRSTKLEDSAMYFCASNMNKGGHTETFFGQGTRLTVV.

This clonotype was counted many times. This chain uses TRBV2 with TRBJ1-6, with 10 bases matching TRBD1. V shed 4 bases and J 1 base; nucleotides not matched to a gene: 4. CDR1 and CDR2 from the germline V gene are SNHLY and FYNNEI. The CDR3 has 17 residues. The CDR3 sequence: CASSGDRGDSYNSPLHF. The DNA for the CDR3 is TGTGCCAGCAGTGGGGACAGGGGAGATTCCTATAATTCACCCCTCCACTTT.

The J gene is TRBJ2-2, the V gene TRBV12-3 or TRBV12-4; D is tentatively TRBD1 or TRBD2 (6 bases each). Trimming stripped 6 bases from V and 4 bases from J, with 12 bases between. The CDR3 is made up of 14 amino acids. DNA of the CDR3: TGTGCCAGCAGACAGGGACTTGCCACCGGGGAGCTGTTTTTT. Protein product: CASRQGLATGELFF.